This entry lists 26 T cell receptor beta chains sequenced from one sample in a study of T cells in Graves' hyperthyroidism and ophthalmopathy. TCR beta CDR3 regions were amplified from RNA. HTBI primers were used for first-round RT-PCR of the TCR CDR3. TCRdb redid the calling of the multiplex PCR reads with MiXCR, one entry per CDR3 protein. The repertoire holds about 350,000 distinct CDR3 sequences, with 14% as singletons. Sequencing input: blood. These receptors all stem from a woman between 25 and 40 years old with Graves' hyperthyroidism.

This clonotype was detected ten times or more. The chain links TRBV27 to TRBJ2-1, with 7 nucleotides matching TRBD2. The CDR3 length is 15 residues. Germline values: CDR1 MNHEY, CDR2 SMNVEV (reference sequence). With 4 bases clipped from V and 1 base from J, the junction kept 4 bases outside the gene matches. CDR3 amino acids: CASSSLADSYNEQFF. CDR3 coding DNA: TGTGCCAGCAGTTCTCTAGCGGATTCCTACAATGAGCAGTTCTTC.

This chain links TRBV4-1 with TRBJ2-2; D possibly corresponds to TRBD1 (6 bases). V was cut by 1 base and J by 3 bases, with 9 bases left in between. Germline V gene data show CDR1 as MGHRA and CDR2 as YSYEKL. The CDR3 sequence is 15 residues long. The CDR3 spells CASSQVQGYTGELFF. The CDR3 DNA reads as TGCGCCAGCAGCCAAGTTCAGGGGTACACCGGGGAGCTGTTTTTT.

This clonotype was observed many times. The CDR3 nucleotides are TGCAGCGTCGGCACGCGGGGGACTGAAGCTTTCTTT. This translates into CSVGTRGTEAFF. The J gene is TRBJ1-1, the V gene TRBV29-1, with D tentatively TRBD1 (5 bases). V gave up 6 bases and J gave up 5 bases, with 13 bases separating them. CDR1 is SQVTM, CDR2 ANQGSEA, per germline. The CDR3 runs to 12 residues. The complete variable domain, with remaining parts taken from reference TRBV29-1 and TRBJ1-1, reads SAVISQKPSRDICQRGTSLTIQCQVDSQVTMMFWYRQQPGQSLTLIATANQGSEATYESGFVIDKFPISRPNLTFSTLTVSNMSPEDSSIYLCSVGTRGTEAFFGQGTRLTVV.

This clonotype turned up a few times. This chain uses TRBV5-1 with TRBJ2-5, with D possibly being TRBD2 (5 bases). The germline V and J ends were trimmed by 5 bases and 1 base, with 12 bases remaining between them. This CDR3 comprises 14 residues. Germline values: CDR1 SGHRS, CDR2 YFSETQ. The CDR3 here is CASRLTGIQETQYF. The CDR3 coding sequence is TGCGCCAGCAGACTGACGGGGATCCAAGAGACCCAGTACTTC.

The sample holds many counts of this clonotype. The chain joins TRBV27 to TRBJ1-2; 7 bases align to TRBD1. The J segment lost 3 bases and the V segment lost 6 bases, leaving 1 base of the junction unmatched. CDR1 is MNHEY and CDR2 is SMNVEV in the germline V gene (reference sequence). This CDR3 has 12 amino acids. CDR3 coding DNA: TGTGCCAGCAGCGACAGGGACTATGGCTACACCTTC. This translates into CASSDRDYGYTF.

This clonotype was found once. This chain connects TRBV4-3 to TRBJ2-7, with 7 bases matching TRBD2. V dropped 0 bases and J dropped 3; count of bases not matched to a gene: 5. The CDR3 is 15 residues long. Germline V CDR1 and CDR2: LGHNA, YSLEER. The DNA of the CDR3 is TGCGCCAGCAGCCAAGATCCTCGCGGGAGCTACGAGCAGTACTTC. It is translated as CASSQDPRGSYEQYF.

This clonotype was counted a few times. The chain employs TRBV27 and TRBJ2-4, with D possibly TRBD1 on 5 matching bases. Per the germline V gene, CDR1 is MNHEY and CDR2 is SMNVEV (reference sequence). The CDR3 contains 14 residues. Trimming stripped 5 bases from V and 8 bases from J, with 16 bases between. CDR3 DNA sequence: TGTGCCAGCAGTCGAGGACATAACAAGGACATTCAGTACTTC. It translates to CASSRGHNKDIQYF.

This clonotype has at least ten counts. The chain combines TRBV11-2 with TRBJ2-5, with 9 positions matching TRBD2. The germline gives CDR1 SGHAT, CDR2 FQNNGV. The CDR3 consists of 14 residues. With 5 bases clipped from V and 3 bases from J, the junction kept 4 bases outside the gene matches. CDR3 sequence (DNA): TGTGCCAGCAGCCAGACTAGCGGCAAAGAGACCCAGTACTTC. Translation gives CASSQTSGKETQYF.

This clonotype was seen repeatedly, ten times or more. V gene TRBV7-6 combines with J gene TRBJ2-1, with D tentatively TRBD2 (6 bases). The CDR3 has 14 amino acids. Germline lookup yields CDR1 SGHVS and CDR2 FNYEAQ. V shed 3 bases and J shed 7 bases, with 13 bases lying between them. CDR3 in DNA: TGTGCCAGCAGCTTTAGCAGGGACTTAAATGAGCAGTTCTTC. It encodes CASSFSRDLNEQFF.

This clonotype has at least ten counts. This chain connects TRBV27 to TRBJ2-5, with D unresolved. CDR1 is MNHEY and CDR2 is SMNVEV in the germline V gene (reference sequence). This CDR3 has 16 amino acids. Trimming pared 2 bases from V and 2 bases from J, leaving 15 bases between. Here the CDR3 reads CASSLGPRMPQETQYF. The CDR3, as DNA: TGTGCCAGCAGTTTAGGGCCCCGGATGCCTCAAGAGACCCAGTACTTC.

This clonotype was seen many times. V is TRBV6-1 and J is TRBJ2-7, with 11 nucleotides matching TRBD2. Germline loops: CDR1 MNHNS, CDR2 SASEGT. This CDR3 has 15 residues. With 5 bases clipped from V and 4 bases from J, the junction kept 7 bases outside the gene matches. In nucleotides, the CDR3 is TGTGCCAGCAGTCGATCCCGACTAGCGGGGTACGAGCAGTACTTC. Translating it yields CASSRSRLAGYEQYF.

This clonotype has just a few counts. J is TRBJ2-5 and V is TRBV4-2; 11 bases fit TRBD2. Trimming at V came to 0 bases and at J to 3 bases, leaving 9 bases not matched to a gene. Germline assignment: CDR1 LGHNA and CDR2 YNFKEQ. The CDR3 covers 18 residues. The CDR3 protein is CASSQEPGLADKEETQYF. The CDR3 coding sequence is TGTGCCAGCAGCCAAGAGCCGGGACTAGCGGATAAGGAAGAGACCCAGTACTTC.

This clonotype was recorded a few times. This chain uses TRBV29-1 with TRBJ1-2, with D unclear. Germline V gene lookup returns CDR1 SQVTM and CDR2 ANQGSEA. The CDR3 runs 11 residues. Trimming stripped 7 bases from V and 4 bases from J, with 10 bases between. CDR3 in amino acids: CSAIIGYGYTF. Here the CDR3 DNA reads TGCAGCGCTATAATAGGCTATGGCTACACCTTC.

The chain is built from TRBV9 and TRBJ1-2; TRBD1 might be the D (5 bases). CDR1 and CDR2 from the germline V gene are SGDLS and YYNGEE. V was trimmed by 4 bases and J by 8 bases, leaving 12 bases between them. The CDR3 contains 12 residues. Written as DNA, the CDR3 is TGTGCCAGCAGCACGACAGCGCGGGGCTACACCTTC. Translation: CASSTTARGYTF. Together with reference TRBV9 and TRBJ1-2, the CDR3 gives the full variable domain: DSGVTQTPKHLITATGQRVTLRCSPRSGDLSVYWYQQSLDQGLQFLIQYYNGEERAKGNILERFSAQQFPDLHSELNLSSLELGDSALYFCASSTTARGYTFGSGTRLTVV.

The table lists this clonotype with many counts. The V call is TRBV28, the J call TRBJ1-6; D remains unclear. With 4 bases removed from V and 0 bases from J, the gap between germline ends came to 13 bases. The CDR3 extends over 17 amino acids. Germline values: CDR1 MDHEN, CDR2 SYDVKM. This CDR3 reads CASSSLLLSSYNSPLHF. The CDR3 region has the DNA TGTGCCAGCAGTTCCCTCTTACTTAGCTCCTATAATTCACCCCTCCACTTT. Supplemented by reference TRBV28 and TRBJ1-6, the full variable domain reads DVKVTQSSRYLVKRTGEKVFLECVQDMDHENMFWYRQDPGLGLRLIYFSYDVKMKEKGDIPEGYSVSREKKERFSLILESASTNQTSMYLCASSSLLLSSYNSPLHFGNGTRLTVT.

This clonotype has only a few counts. This chain connects TRBV19 to TRBJ2-2; 11 bases fit TRBD2. The CDR3 sequence is 18 residues long. J gave up 4 bases and V 10 bases, and 17 bases lay outside the gene matches. CDR1 is LNHDA and CDR2 is SQIVND in the germline V gene (reference sequence). The CDR3 here is CATSQGQGTSGFTGELFF. CDR3 bases: TGTGCCACCAGCCAGGGCCAGGGGACTAGCGGTTTCACCGGGGAGCTGTTTTTT. Full variable domain (outside the CDR3, taken from reference TRBV19 and TRBJ2-2): DGGITQSPKYLFRKEGQNVTLSCEQNLNHDAMYWYRQDPGQGLRLIYYSQIVNDFQKGDIAEGYSVSREKKESFPLTVTSAQKNPTAFYLCATSQGQGTSGFTGELFFGEGSRLTVL.

This clonotype was seen many times. J is TRBJ2-7 and V is TRBV28, with 7 bases fitting TRBD1. The J segment lost 4 bases and the V segment lost 3 bases, leaving 6 bases of the junction unmatched. This CDR3 has 14 amino acids. Per germline, CDR1 MDHEN and CDR2 SYDVKM. The CDR3 reads CASSFSTGFYEQYF. Written as DNA, the CDR3 is TGTGCCAGCAGTTTTTCGACAGGGTTTTACGAGCAGTACTTC.

This clonotype has at least ten counts. The rearrangement uses TRBV2 and TRBJ2-1, with 8 positions matching TRBD2. The CDR3 runs 15 residues. With V trimmed by 3 bases and J by 5 bases, 6 bases remained unmatched. Germline values: CDR1 SNHLY, CDR2 FYNNEI. This chain's CDR3 is CASSEVAGGHNEQFF. The CDR3, as DNA: TGTGCCAGCAGTGAGGTCGCGGGAGGACACAATGAGCAGTTCTTC.

The V gene is TRBV24-1, the J gene TRBJ2-2; D gene uncertain. The germline V gene encodes CDR1 KGHDR and CDR2 SFDVKD. The CDR3 runs to 15 residues. Trimming stripped 3 bases from V and 1 base from J, with 8 bases between. The CDR3 loop reads CATSDLRRNTGELFF. The CDR3 DNA follows: TGTGCCACCAGTGATCTCCGCAGGAACACCGGGGAGCTGTTTTTT.

J is TRBJ2-5 and V is TRBV7-2; TRBD2 matches at 13 bases. The V gene end was trimmed by 5 bases and the J gene end by 7 bases; junction bases not matched to a gene: 10. The CDR3 runs to 16 residues. Germline-derived CDR1 and CDR2 are SGHTA and FQGNSA. The CDR3 reads CASSPETSGRKGTQYF. The CDR3 bases are TGTGCCAGCAGCCCCGAGACTAGCGGGAGGAAGGGGACCCAGTACTTC. The full variable domain, with the rest looked up from reference TRBV7-2 and TRBJ2-5, is GAGVSQSPSNKVTEKGKDVELRCDPISGHTALYWYRQSLGQGLEFLIYFQGNSAPDKSGLPSDRFSAERTGGSVSTLTIQRTQQEDSAVYLCASSPETSGRKGTQYFGPGTRLLVL.

This clonotype was seen more than once but under ten times. The chain links TRBV5-1 to TRBJ2-3, with D uncertain. Trimming took 0 bases from V and 2 from J, leaving 10 bases between them. The CDR3 consists of 15 residues. Germline CDR1 and CDR2: SGHRS and YFSETQ. CDR3 region: CASSLGFRNTDTQYF. The CDR3 coding sequence is TGCGCCAGCAGCTTGGGGTTCAGAAACACAGATACGCAGTATTTT.

This clonotype was observed many times. CDR3 DNA: TGTGCCAGCAGTTCAACAGGGAATGGCTACACCTTC. The encoded protein is CASSSTGNGYTF. The genes are TRBV28 and TRBJ1-2; D might be TRBD1 (6 bases). Germline assignment: CDR1 MDHEN and CDR2 SYDVKM. Trimming removed 4 bases from V and 6 bases from J, with 9 bases in between. The CDR3 loop spans 12 amino acids.

The chain combines TRBV9 with TRBJ2-3; 10 bases fit TRBD2. V dropped 4 bases and J dropped 4; count of bases not matched to a gene: 12. The CDR3 runs 17 residues. From germline, CDR1 is SGDLS and CDR2 YYNGEE. The CDR3 here is CASSPRGAGGGADTQYF. DNA of the CDR3: TGTGCCAGCAGCCCCCGTGGAGCGGGAGGGGGGGCAGATACGCAGTATTTT.

This clonotype occurred many times. The chain employs TRBV7-2 and TRBJ2-7; no clear D gene. Between the trimmed V and J ends, which lost 1 base and 5 bases, there was a span of 6 bases. The CDR3 runs to 12 residues. From germline, CDR1 is SGHTA and CDR2 FQGNSA. This chain's CDR3 is CASSLDFNEQYF. Written as DNA, the CDR3 is TGTGCCAGCAGCTTAGATTTTAACGAGCAGTACTTC.

The chain carries TRBV7-2 and TRBJ1-2; D call uncertain. With 4 bases removed from V and 4 bases from J, the gap between germline ends came to 16 bases. The CDR3 loop spans 15 amino acids. Germline V gene sequence: CDR1 SGHTA, CDR2 FQGNSA. CDR3 region: CASSYPRAVTYGYTF. The DNA for the CDR3 is TGTGCCAGCAGCTATCCGAGGGCGGTCACCTATGGCTACACCTTC.

In this sample, this clonotype turned up a few times. V and J are TRBV7-9 and TRBJ1-1; tentatively, D is TRBD1 (6 bases). The CDR3 runs to 13 residues. CDR1 SEHNR and CDR2 FQNEAQ come from the germline V gene (reference sequence). Trimming cost V 5 bases and J 3 bases, with 10 bases left between them. The CDR3 sequence is CASSPRTDTEAFF. As DNA, the CDR3 is TGTGCCAGCAGCCCCCGGACAGACACTGAAGCTTTCTTT.